A selection of T cell receptor beta chains follows, all from one sample in a study of metastatic and nonmetastatic thyroid tumors. TCRdb re-called the PCR reads via MiXCR. This table has around 16,000 clones, 20% to 25% appearing once. The specimen sequenced was tumor tissue. The receptors here all came from a male donor with papillary thyroid cancer or a benign thyroid nodule (not recorded which). Some clones in this sample may be carry-over from other donors' samples. The CDR3 runs from the conserved cysteine through the conserved F or W. The order of the fields is V gene, J gene, clone size, D gene, CDR3 protein, CDR3 DNA. The D gene is left open where the match is weak. The size of a clone is reported for some rows only, either as once, few or many, or as a class for expanded clones.

TRBV6-5	TRBJ2-7	many	TRBD2	CASSYLGSLAGGYEQYF	TGTGCCAGCAGTTACTTGGGGAGCCTAGCGGGAGGCTACGAGCAGTACTTC
TRBV6-1	TRBJ2-5	many	TRBD1	CASRDSGETQYF	TGTGCCAGCCGGGACAGCGGAGAGACCCAGTACTTC
TRBV20-1	TRBJ1-2	many	.	CSASLRAGYTF	TGCAGTGCTAGTCTCAGGGCGGGCTACACCTTC
TRBV5-1	TRBJ2-7	once	TRBD1	CASSSRQGTYEQYF	TGCGCCAGCAGCTCGAGACAGGGGACTTACGAGCAGTACTTC
TRBV19	TRBJ1-1	few	.	CSPGHEAFF	TGCTCGCCGGGGCATGAAGCTTTCTTT
TRBV3-1	TRBJ1-2	.	.	CASSQSRGYTF	TGTGCCAGCAGCCAATCAAGAGGCTACACCTTC
TRBV5-1	TRBJ2-7	.	.	CASSLVTGAGEQYF	TGCGCCAGCAGCTTGGTAACCGGGGCCGGCGAGCAGTACTTC
TRBV12-3/TRBV12-4	TRBJ1-1	.	.	CASTQLSGNTEAFF	TGTGCCAGCACTCAATTGTCAGGCAACACTGAAGCTTTCTTT
TRBV5-1	TRBJ2-7	.	TRBD2	CASSLTSGTYEQYF	TGCGCCAGCAGCTTGACTAGCGGGACCTACGAGCAGTACTTC
TRBV4-1	TRBJ2-5	.	.	CASSQDGRRETQYF	TGCGCCAGCAGCCAAGACGGGCGGAGGGAGACCCAGTACTTC
TRBV7-6	TRBJ2-7	medium-sized	.	CASSPRGGTTYEQYF	TGTGCCAGCAGCCCCCGCGGAGGAACTACCTACGAGCAGTACTTC
TRBV5-5	TRBJ2-5	many	.	CASSPWESETQYF	TGTGCCAGCAGCCCGTGGGAGAGTGAGACCCAGTACTTC
TRBV12-3/TRBV12-4	TRBJ2-7	.	TRBD2	CASSPRTSGGYEQYF	TGTGCCAGCAGTCCCAGGACTAGCGGGGGATACGAGCAGTACTTC
TRBV7-9	TRBJ2-7	.	.	CASSQGSHEQYF	TGTGCCAGCAGCCAGGGGTCCCACGAGCAGTACTTC
TRBV6-1	TRBJ2-3	many	.	CASSEPPGLTDTQYF	TGTGCCAGCAGTGAACCCCCGGGACTCACAGATACGCAGTATTTT
TRBV30	TRBJ2-7	.	.	CAGGDSGYEQYF	TGTGCCGGAGGGGATAGCGGCTACGAGCAGTACTTC
TRBV6-2/TRBV6-3	TRBJ2-6	once	.	CASSYVWIRDSLSGANVLTF	TGTGCCAGCAGTTACGTATGGATCCGGGACTCCCTATCTGGGGCCAACGTCCTGACTTTC
TRBV10-3	TRBJ2-7	medium-sized	TRBD1	CAISGTGGHEQYF	TGTGCCATCAGTGGGACAGGGGGTCACGAGCAGTACTTC
TRBV29-1	TRBJ2-1	many	.	CSVDSLDEQFF	TGCAGCGTCGACAGTCTCGATGAGCAGTTCTTC
TRBV5-1	TRBJ2-7	.	.	CASSLDGGPTYEQYF	TGCGCCAGCAGCTTGGATGGCGGGCCGACCTACGAGCAGTACTTC
TRBV5-5	TRBJ2-1	.	.	CASSLGLLNYNEQFF	TGTGCCAGCAGCTTGGGACTACTCAATTACAATGAGCAGTTCTTC
TRBV3-1	TRBJ2-3	many	.	CASSPEALRRTDTQYF	TGTGCCAGCAGCCCCGAGGCCCTCCGCCGCACAGATACGCAGTATTTT